These 2 T cell receptor beta chains came from one sample sequenced in a study of blood T cell repertoires in COVID-19. Method: immunoSEQ multiplex PCR; TCRdb's copy keeps in-frame clones and lacks some. The sample records 45,000 to 55,000 clones, roughly 90% being singletons. Input material: peripheral blood. The receptor set was obtained from a human donor in a cohort sampled during active COVID-19.

This sequence joins TRBV7-9 and TRBJ2-1; 11 nucleotides agree with TRBD2. The CDR3 totals 18 residues. V trimming: 1 base; J trimming: 0 bases; junction bases outside the gene matches: 5. Germline loops: CDR1 SEHNR, CDR2 FQNEAQ (reference sequence). The CDR3 DNA reads TGTGCCAGCAGCTTAGTACTAGCGGGGGCCTCCTCCTACAATGAGCAGTTCTTC. This sequence encodes CASSLVLAGASSYNEQFF.

The chain couples TRBV7-9 to TRBJ2-3; 10 bases agree with TRBD2. Germline V lookup: CDR1 SEHNR, CDR2 FQNEAQ (reference sequence). The CDR3 consists of 15 residues. The junction had 3 bases not matched to a gene; V was cut back by 4 bases and J by 2 bases. The CDR3 nucleotides are TGTGCCAGCAGCTACCTAGCGGGGGCCACAGATACGCAGTATTTT. Its translation: CASSYLAGATDTQYF.